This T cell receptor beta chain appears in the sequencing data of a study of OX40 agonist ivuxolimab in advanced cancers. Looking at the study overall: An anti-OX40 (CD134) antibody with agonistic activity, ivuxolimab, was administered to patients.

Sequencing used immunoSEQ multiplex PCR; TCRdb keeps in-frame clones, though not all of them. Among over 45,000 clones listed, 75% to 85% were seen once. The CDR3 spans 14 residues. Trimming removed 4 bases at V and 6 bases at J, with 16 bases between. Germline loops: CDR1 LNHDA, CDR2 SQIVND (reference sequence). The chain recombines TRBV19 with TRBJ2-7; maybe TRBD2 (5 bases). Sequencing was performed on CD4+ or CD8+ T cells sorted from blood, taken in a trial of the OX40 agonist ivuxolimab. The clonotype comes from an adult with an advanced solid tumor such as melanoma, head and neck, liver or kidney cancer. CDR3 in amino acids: CASSTYENGLEQYF. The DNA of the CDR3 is TGTGCCAGTAGTACTTATGAAAACGGACTCGAGCAGTACTTC. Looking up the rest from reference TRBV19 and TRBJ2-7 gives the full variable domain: DGGITQSPKYLFRKEGQNVTLSCEQNLNHDAMYWYRQDPGQGLRLIYYSQIVNDFQKGDIAEGYSVSREKKESFPLTVTSAQKNPTAFYLCASSTYENGLEQYFGPGTRLTVT.